The T cell receptor beta chain described here comes from a study of blood T cell repertoires in COVID-19. There are 17 residues in the CDR3. Trimming took 8 bases from V and 0 from J; bases not matched to a gene: 10. Germline CDR1 reads SNHLY; CDR2 reads FYNNEI. Sequencing was performed with immunoSEQ multiplex PCR; in TCRdb, only in-frame clones are kept and a portion is missing. The sample yields some 300,000 clones, under 90% seen once. This TCR derives from a woman aged 25 to 39 with COVID-19, enrolled during active disease. Sample: peripheral blood. This sequence joins TRBV2 and TRBJ1-6, with TRBD1 matching 7 bases. CDR3 region: CASSRTGPSSYNSPLHF. CDR3 coding DNA: TGTGCCAGCTCAAGGACAGGACCGAGCTCCTATAATTCACCCCTCCACTTT.